The T cell receptor (beta chain) described here comes from a study of cytomegalovirus exposure and HLA in healthy donors. V lost 7 bases to trimming and J lost 5 bases; unmatched junction nucleotides: 14. Looked up from germline, CDR1 is SGHTS and CDR2 is YDEGEE. The CDR3 spans 16 residues. Regarding the study as a whole: The study designated some 180 TCR beta chains cytomegalovirus-associated.

Primers for the PCR totalled 60 Vbeta and 13 Jbeta. As processed by the authors: Some 11 million of the about 80 million unique TCR beta chains counted in a later analysis were shared. The table came from immunoSEQ multiplex PCR; TCRdb's copy has only in-frame clones and leaves some out. The DNA was the basis for D and trimming; V, J and clone size are from that table. This table has approximately 190,000 clones, more than 60% appearing once. As concerns this clone: As yet, its antigen is unknown.

The sequenced sample was PBMCs. The genes are TRBV5-8 and TRBJ2-7; 11 bases line up with TRBD1. The clonotype originates from a woman in her twenties or thirties in good health and CMV-seropositive. CDR3 protein: CASQRGTGTGGHEQYF. The CDR3 region has the DNA TGTGCCAGCCAACGAGGGACCGGGACAGGGGGACACGAGCAGTACTTC.